This T cell receptor beta chain is from a study of T cell responses to AZD1222 COVID-19 vaccine. General observations from the study: All repertoire sampling was performed exclusively after the peak T cell response.

The CDR3 covers 14 residues. Germline CDR1 reads SGHRS; CDR2 reads YFSETQ. V shed 0 bases and J shed 8 bases, with 14 bases lying between them. On this clone itself: As yet, its antigen is unknown.

Sequenced by immunoSEQ multiplex PCR; TCRdb stores in-frame clones only, minus some. The table lists about 120,000 clones, 90% to 95% of them singletons. The sequencing used peripheral blood, collected on day 0 of AZD1222 vaccination. The chain has TRBV5-1 and TRBJ1-2; D possibly corresponds to TRBD1 (5 bases). This clonotype originated in an adult in good health. CDR3 region: CASSLDPRDEGYTF. Here the CDR3 DNA reads TGCGCCAGCAGCTTGGACCCCAGGGATGAAGGCTACACCTTC.